This T cell receptor beta chain was found in a study of T cell responses to AZD1222 COVID-19 vaccine. In the study overall: Pooled in the analysis were second doses at about 4 or about 12 weeks.

Sequenced by immunoSEQ multiplex PCR; TCRdb stores in-frame clones only, minus some. The sample shows about 110,000 clones, approximately 87% of them seen only once. Of note for this clone: Its antigen is still unknown.

V was cut by 0 bases and J by 0 bases, with 5 bases left in between. The CDR3 sequence is 15 residues long. CDR1 is LGHNA and CDR2 is YNFKEQ in the germline V gene. Study results and caveats: CD4 TCRs associated with vaccination spanned spike, dominating at 160-218 and 743-854. Clonal diversity was possibly underestimated, and the donors were mostly white British, with more females. Spike-specific TCRs gained breadth and depth after people received two AZD1222 doses.

V gene TRBV4-2 combines with J gene TRBJ2-2, with unresolved D. Here the sequenced sample was peripheral blood, taken on day 0 of AZD1222 vaccination. The TCR sequence derives from an adult in good health. The CDR3 DNA is TGTGCCAGCAGCCAAGATAGGCCGAACACCGGGGAGCTGTTTTTT. Protein: CASSQDRPNTGELFF.